The sequence of this T cell receptor (beta chain) was determined in a study of OX40 agonist ivuxolimab in advanced cancers. Study-wide results and limits: Dose levels from 0.1 to 3.0 mg/kg saw CD4+ and CD8+ blood T cells expand clonally by week 6.

Produced via immunoSEQ multiplex PCR; TCRdb's table is partial and in-frame only. The data contain about 20,000 clones, around 76% of them singletons. CDR3 size: 13 residues. CDR1 is SGHAT, CDR2 FQDESV, per germline (reference sequence). V lost 3 bases, J lost 1 base, and 7 bases lay in between. To note about this clone: Antigen unknown.

The chain is built from TRBV11-1 and TRBJ2-7, with D uncertain. This receptor was taken from an adult with an advanced solid tumor such as melanoma, head and neck, liver or kidney cancer. Sample: CD4+ or CD8+ T cells sorted from blood, taken in a trial of the OX40 agonist ivuxolimab. CDR3 bases: TGTGCCAGCAGCTTGGGCAGTTCCTACGAGCAGTACTTC. Encoded protein: CASSLGSSYEQYF.